This entry lists 27 T cell receptor beta chains sequenced from one sample in a study of CD8+ T cells in alopecia areata. TCR sequencing used cDNA made by reverse transcription of extracted RNA. Produced via immunoSEQ multiplex PCR; TCRdb's table is partial and in-frame only. The sample has approximately 65,000 clones, more than 45% seen once. Treatment: oral pan-JAK inhibitor, 5-10 mg twice daily. The material sequenced was CD8+ T cells sorted from blood, taken at approximately week 37, from a patient treated with tofacitinib. The receptors derive from a human donor with alopecia areata.

The CDR3 sequence is CSVATSADYEQYF. For the CDR3, the DNA is TGCAGCGTTGCTACTAGCGCAGACTACGAGCAGTACTTC. This chain connects TRBV29-1 to TRBJ2-7; 7 bases are shared with TRBD2. Germline CDR1 SQVTM, CDR2 ANQGSEA. CDR3 length equals 13 residues. The ends lost 4 bases at V and 3 bases at J; junction bases unmatched: 6.

This clone has a handful of counts. The V call is TRBV19, the J call TRBJ2-7; no firm D call. In germline, CDR1 is LNHDA, CDR2 SQIVND (reference sequence). The CDR3 runs to 13 residues. The V end lost 10 bases, the J end lost 2 bases, and 15 bases lay between the germline ends. As DNA, the CDR3 is TGTGCCACCGTGGGTGACACCACCTACGAGCAGTACTTC. This gives the protein CATVGDTTYEQYF.

A few counts support this clone. This rearrangement joins TRBV27 to TRBJ1-5; possible D gene TRBD1, 5 bases. Trimming left V 3 bases short and J 3 bases short, with 6 bases between. Germline-derived CDR1 and CDR2 are MNHEY and SMNVEV (reference sequence). The CDR3 length is 13 residues. Here the CDR3 reads CASSLGPNQPQHF. CDR3 bases: TGTGCCAGCAGTTTGGGACCCAATCAGCCCCAGCATTTT.

V and J are TRBV9 and TRBJ2-7; D possibly matches TRBD1 or TRBD2 (5 bases each). Germline V CDR1 and CDR2: SGDLS, YYNGEE. V was trimmed by 1 base and J by 6 bases, leaving 8 bases between them. The CDR3 extends over 12 amino acids. The CDR3 nucleotides read TGTGCCAGCAGCGTATCTGGGGGCGAGCAGTACTTC. It yields the protein CASSVSGGEQYF.

The chain combines TRBV5-6 with TRBJ1-2, with D unclear. The germline V gene has CDR1 SGHDT and CDR2 YYEEEE. The CDR3 is 14 residues long. Trimming stripped 0 bases from V and 2 bases from J, with 8 bases between. The CDR3 bases are TGTGCCAGCAGCTTGGTGGTGGGGAACTATGGCTACACCTTC. As protein: CASSLVVGNYGYTF.

The J gene is TRBJ2-7, the V gene TRBV11-2; D is possibly TRBD1 or TRBD2 (5 bases each). The CDR3 has 14 amino acids. V was pared by 3 bases and J by 3 bases, with 12 bases between. Germline V gene sequence: CDR1 SGHAT, CDR2 FQNNGV. CDR3 protein: CASSFGTAGYEQYF. The CDR3, as DNA: TGTGCCAGCAGCTTCGGGACGGCGGGCTACGAGCAGTACTTC.

The V gene is TRBV5-1, the J gene TRBJ2-3; D uncertain. Germline loops: CDR1 SGHRS, CDR2 YFSETQ. V dropped 1 base and J dropped 2 bases, with 11 bases sitting between them. The CDR3 is made up of 15 amino acids. Written as DNA, the CDR3 is TGCGCCAGCAGCTTGTATCGGCTAGACACAGATACGCAGTATTTT. Translation: CASSLYRLDTDTQYF.

This clone was found many times. The chain employs TRBV7-3 and TRBJ1-2; D may be TRBD1 (5 bases). Germline V gives CDR1 SGHTA, CDR2 FQGTGA. The V and J ends lost 5 bases and 2 bases respectively, with 9 bases between them. The CDR3 extends over 13 amino acids. The CDR3 spells CASSQGPNYGYTF. CDR3 DNA sequence: TGTGCCAGCAGCCAGGGACCGAACTATGGCTACACCTTC.

The rearrangement joins TRBV5-6 to TRBJ2-1; D uncertain. Germline assignment: CDR1 SGHDT and CDR2 YYEEEE. The length of the CDR3 is 14 residues. Trimming removed 2 bases at V and 6 bases at J, with 12 bases between. The CDR3 protein is CASSFNRYFNEQFF. The CDR3, as DNA: TGTGCCAGCAGCTTTAACAGATATTTCAATGAGCAGTTCTTC. Variable domain in full (rest from reference TRBV5-6 and TRBJ2-1): DAGVTQSPTHLIKTRGQQVTLRCSPKSGHDTVSWYQQALGQGPQFIFQYYEEEERQRGNFPDRFSGHQFPNYSSELNVNALLLGDSALYLCASSFNRYFNEQFFGPGTRLTVL.

This chain connects TRBV7-9 to TRBJ2-7; no reliable D call. The germline gives CDR1 SEHNR, CDR2 FQNEAQ (reference sequence). Trimming removed 5 bases at V and 7 bases at J, with 21 bases between. The CDR3 loop spans 15 amino acids. In DNA form, the CDR3 reads TGTGCCAGCAGCGGTACTGACAAGGGCGTCTGGGAGCAGTACTTC. Translation gives CASSGTDKGVWEQYF.

This clone occurred a few times. The chain links TRBV30 to TRBJ2-2; unclear D gene. CDR3 length: 12 residues. Trimming took 0 bases from V and 6 from J, leaving 5 bases between them. Germline V CDR1 and CDR2: GTSNPN, SVGIG (reference sequence). Here the CDR3 reads CAWSVLSGELFF. CDR3 sequence (DNA): TGTGCCTGGAGTGTATTGTCCGGGGAGCTGTTTTTT.

The J gene is TRBJ2-7, the V gene TRBV27; D not certain. The germline CDR1 and CDR2 sequences are MNHEY and SMNVEV (reference sequence). Deletions cut 6 bases from V and 7 bases from J, with 16 bases between. The CDR3 spans 13 residues. The CDR3 DNA reads as TGTGCCAGCAGCAGGATATTCCTAGGGGAGCAGTACTTC. As protein: CASSRIFLGEQYF.

V usage is TRBV30 and J usage is TRBJ1-5, with 10 bases lining up with TRBD1. Germline CDR1 reads GTSNPN; CDR2 reads SVGIG (reference sequence). The CDR3 runs to 13 residues. Trimming removed 1 base from V and 8 bases from J; junction bases left unmatched: 2. Here the CDR3 reads CAWSAGTGEPQHF. Here the CDR3 DNA reads TGTGCCTGGAGTGCCGGGACAGGGGAGCCCCAGCATTTT.

V usage is TRBV4-3 and J usage is TRBJ2-6; 7 bases line up with TRBD2. The ends lost 1 base at V and 1 base at J; junction bases unmatched: 1. CDR1 is LGHNA, CDR2 YSLEER, per germline. The CDR3 has 16 residues. The CDR3 is CASSQGEGSGANVLTF. The CDR3 bases are TGCGCCAGCAGCCAAGGGGAGGGGTCTGGGGCCAACGTCCTGACTTTC.

This clone occurred a few times. The V gene is TRBV7-9, the J gene TRBJ1-5; 8 bases fit TRBD1. J gave up 3 bases and V 4 bases, and 2 bases lay outside the gene matches. The V gene's germline CDR1 is SEHNR and CDR2 FQNEAQ (reference sequence). This CDR3 is built from 14 residues. CDR3 amino acids: CASSSTGANQPQHF. The CDR3 DNA is TGTGCCAGCAGCTCGACAGGGGCCAATCAGCCCCAGCATTTT.

The chain couples TRBV6-1 to TRBJ2-1; D is ambiguous. The CDR3 spans 12 residues. CDR1 is MNHNS, CDR2 SASEGT, per germline. The V end was cut by 6 bases, the J end by 6 bases, with 9 bases between. In nucleotides, the CDR3 is TGTGCCAGCAGGCCCCAACCCAATGAGCAGTTCTTC. Translating it yields CASRPQPNEQFF.

The rearrangement joins TRBV29-1 to TRBJ1-1; D is possibly TRBD1 (6 bases). The germline V gene encodes CDR1 SQVTM and CDR2 ANQGSEA. The CDR3 extends over 11 amino acids. The V end lost 6 bases, the J end lost 8 bases, and 13 bases lay between the germline ends. The CDR3 region is CSVPTGREAFF. Here the CDR3 DNA reads TGCAGCGTCCCCACAGGGCGGGAAGCTTTCTTT.

This clone was counted between two and nine times. A single base is all that separates this from a far larger clone, so a read error is likely. V and J are TRBV4-2 and TRBJ2-7; D perhaps matches TRBD2 (5 bases). Germline V gene sequence: CDR1 LGHNA, CDR2 YNFKEQ. The CDR3 contains 16 residues. Trimming removed 0 bases at V and 0 bases at J, with 12 bases between. CDR3 sequence reads: CASSQELVGSSYEQYF. CDR3 DNA sequence: TGTGCCAGCAGCCAAGAACTGGTGGGGAGCTCCTACGAGCAGTACTTC.

The gene calls are TRBV27 and TRBJ1-5; D is perhaps TRBD1 (5 bases). CDR3 length equals 14 residues. Germline CDR1 MNHEY, CDR2 SMNVEV (reference sequence). CDR3 sequence: CAAGPRGSNQPQHF. The CDR3 coding sequence is TGTGCGGCGGGGCCCCGAGGGAGCAATCAGCCCCAGCATTTT.

The chain carries TRBV5-1 and TRBJ1-1; 9 positions match TRBD1. This CDR3 spans 14 amino acids. The germline V gene encodes CDR1 SGHRS and CDR2 YFSETQ. The junction had 9 bases not matched to a gene; V was cut back by 6 bases and J by 6 bases. The CDR3 spells CASTRTGQGPEAFF. CDR3 sequence (DNA): TGCGCCAGCACCCGAACGGGACAGGGACCTGAAGCTTTCTTT. Together with reference TRBV5-1 and TRBJ1-1, the CDR3 gives the full variable domain: KAGVTQTPRYLIKTRGQQVTLSCSPISGHRSVSWYQQTPGQGLQFLFEYFSETQRNKGNFPGRFSGRQFSNSRSEMNVSTLELGDSALYLCASTRTGQGPEAFFGQGTRLTVV.

Written as DNA, the CDR3 is TGTGCCAGCAGCCCGTTCGACACCGGCTACGAGCAGTACTTC. It encodes CASSPFDTGYEQYF. This chain links TRBV9 with TRBJ2-7; D is unresolved. The V end was cut by 4 bases, the J end by 3 bases, with 14 bases between. The CDR3 is 14 amino acids. Germline V CDR1 and CDR2: SGDLS, YYNGEE.

CDR3 DNA: TGTGCCACCAGCACGACTAGCGGGAGACCAGATACGCAGTATTTT. It translates to CATSTTSGRPDTQYF. The V gene is TRBV15, the J gene TRBJ2-3; 12 bases agree with TRBD2. V lost 4 bases, J lost 4 bases, and 3 bases stayed unmatched. CDR3 length: 15 residues. The germline V gene encodes CDR1 LNHNV and CDR2 YYDKDF (reference sequence).

This clone was counted a few times. CDR3 protein: CASSPGINIQYF. The CDR3, as DNA: TGTGCCAGCAGCCCGGGGATAAACATTCAGTACTTC. V usage is TRBV7-9 and J usage is TRBJ2-4, with a possible D match to TRBD2 (5 bases). Germline CDR1 is SEHNR and CDR2 is FQNEAQ (reference sequence). The V end was cut by 5 bases, the J end by 6 bases, with 8 bases between. This CDR3 has 12 residues.

The chain recombines TRBV11-2 with TRBJ2-2, with 8 bases matching TRBD1. The germline V gene has CDR1 SGHAT and CDR2 FQNNGV. This CDR3 is built from 15 residues. Trimming cost V 5 bases and J 6 bases; bases outside gene matches: 8. CDR3: CASSAGQGIAGELFF. The DNA for the CDR3 is TGTGCCAGCAGCGCCGGACAGGGTATCGCCGGGGAGCTGTTTTTT.

This clone was observed a handful of times. J is TRBJ2-7 and V is TRBV29-1; 11 bases agree with TRBD1. CDR1 is SQVTM, CDR2 ANQGSEA, per germline. The CDR3 loop spans 12 amino acids. The junction had 5 bases not matched to a gene; V was cut back by 7 bases and J by 6 bases. Written as DNA, the CDR3 is TGCAGCGCCCTGGGACAGGGGGGCGAGCAGTACTTC. Translating it yields CSALGQGGEQYF.

The chain has TRBV7-9 and TRBJ2-7; D remains unclear. The CDR3 is 12 amino acids. CDR1 is SEHNR and CDR2 is FQNEAQ in the germline V gene (reference sequence). Trimming left V 4 bases short and J 2 bases short, with 6 bases between. The CDR3 region is CASSSGPYEQYF. As DNA, the CDR3 is TGTGCCAGCAGCTCCGGCCCCTACGAGCAGTACTTC.

This clone was detected a few times. The gene calls are TRBV4-1 and TRBJ1-4; D unresolved. This CDR3 has 13 amino acids. V dropped 0 bases and J dropped 8 bases, with 7 bases sitting between them. Germline V gene sequence: CDR1 MGHRA, CDR2 YSYEKL. The CDR3 bases are TGCGCCAGCAGCCAAGAATTGAGGGAAAAACTGTTTTTT. Protein product: CASSQELREKLFF.